Listed below are T cell receptor beta chains from one sample, sequenced in a study of cytomegalovirus exposure and HLA in healthy donors. Data came from immunoSEQ multiplex PCR; TCRdb stores just in-frame clones and leaves some out. The sample has over 150,000 clones, roughly 87% seen once. Sequences were obtained from PBMCs. These receptor sequences come from a girl under three years old in good health and CMV-seronegative. Both conserved end residues are part of each CDR3. Fields, in order: CDR3 protein, CDR3 DNA, V gene, J gene, D gene, clone size. D genes are given only for firm matches. A row's size may be missing; if present it is once, few, many or a size class.

CASSSLSGTSGGNEQFF	TGTGCCAGCAGCTCACTCTCCGGGACTAGCGGGGGAAATGAGCAGTTCTTC	TRBV5-6	TRBJ2-1	TRBD2	NA
CASRWTGGIYEQYF	TGTGCCAGCAGGTGGACAGGGGGTATATACGAGCAGTACTTC	TRBV7-2	TRBJ2-7	TRBD1	NA
CASSTPGHGGSYEQYF	TGTGCCAGCAGTACGCCGGGACACGGTGGGTCCTACGAGCAGTACTTC	TRBV28	TRBJ2-7	NA	NA
CASSAGQHLTDTQYF	TGTGCCAGCAGCGCGGGACAGCATCTCACAGATACGCAGTATTTT	TRBV5-6	TRBJ2-3	NA	NA
CASSPTGDYGYTF	TGTGCCAGCAGCCCCACCGGGGACTATGGCTACACCTTC	TRBV7-3	TRBJ1-2	NA	NA
CASRGISGRNEQYF	TGTGCCAGCAGGGGGATCTCCGGGAGGAACGAGCAGTACTTC	TRBV27	TRBJ2-7	TRBD2	NA
CASSYSSGGGEQYF	TGTGCCAGCAGTTACTCGTCAGGGGGTGGCGAGCAGTACTTC	TRBV6-5	TRBJ2-7	TRBD1	NA
CASRNFRGSRSGGYTF	TGTGCCAGCAGAAACTTCAGGGGCTCTCGCTCGGGAGGCTACACCTTC	TRBV11-2	TRBJ1-2	NA	NA
CASSQGLGDVVGEQYF	TGCGCCAGCAGCCAAGGTCTAGGGGATGTGGTCGGCGAGCAGTACTTC	TRBV4-1	TRBJ2-7	NA	once
CASSGTVWGYTF	TGTGCCAGCAGTGGGACAGTTTGGGGCTACACCTTC	TRBV6-1	TRBJ1-2	NA	NA
CASIIRGMAKNIQYF	TGTGCCAGCATTATAAGAGGGATGGCTAAAAACATTCAGTACTTC	TRBV2	TRBJ2-4	NA	NA
CAWSVQRGMNYGYTF	TGTGCCTGGAGTGTACAGCGGGGGATGAACTATGGCTACACCTTC	TRBV30	TRBJ1-2	NA	NA
CASSFLGQGSNEQFF	TGTGCCAGCAGTTTTTTGGGACAGGGAAGCAATGAGCAGTTCTTC	TRBV27	TRBJ2-1	TRBD1	once
CARVRGSNQPQHF	TGTGCCAGGGTCAGGGGAAGCAATCAGCCCCAGCATTTT	TRBV11-2	TRBJ1-5	NA	NA
CASSEISIGSLYGYTF	TGTGCCAGCAGTGAGATTAGTATCGGGAGCCTCTATGGCTACACCTTC	TRBV6-1	TRBJ1-2	NA	NA
CASSPGLREARRDYNEQFF	TGTGCCAGCTCACCGGGTCTACGGGAAGCGCGGCGGGACTACAATGAGCAGTTCTTC	TRBV18	TRBJ2-1	NA	NA
CASSHGPFRVDGYTF	TGCGCCAGCAGCCATGGGCCTTTCAGGGTTGATGGCTACACCTTC	TRBV4-3	TRBJ1-2	NA	NA
CASSLGQGLEETQYF	TGCGCCAGCAGCTTGGGACAGGGGCTCGAGGAGACCCAGTACTTC	TRBV5-1	TRBJ2-5	TRBD1	NA
CASGSGRSGWETQYF	TGTGCCAGCGGGAGCGGGAGAAGTGGTTGGGAGACCCAGTACTTC	TRBV11-2	TRBJ2-5	TRBD2	NA
CASSDNGRNQETQYF	TGTGCCAGCAGTGATAACGGGAGAAACCAAGAGACCCAGTACTTC	TRBV25-1	TRBJ2-5	NA	NA
CASSSGGGHYNEQFF	TGTGCCAGCAGCTCTGGTGGCGGGCACTACAATGAGCAGTTCTTC	TRBV7-9	TRBJ2-1	NA	NA
CASSLEPGAYEQYF	TGCGCCAGCAGCTTAGAACCAGGGGCCTACGAGCAGTACTTC	TRBV5-1	TRBJ2-7	NA	NA
CASSLARGGYEQYF	TGTGCCAGCAGCTTAGCGCGCGGCGGGTACGAGCAGTACTTC	TRBV7-2	TRBJ2-7	NA	NA
CASSLRDRGNIQYF	TGTGCCAGCAGCTTGAGGGACAGGGGGAACATTCAGTACTTC	TRBV5-4	TRBJ2-4	TRBD1	NA
CASSPPGGQVRGYTF	TGTGCCAGCAGCCCTCCAGGGGGTCAGGTGAGAGGCTACACCTTC	TRBV7-9	TRBJ1-2	TRBD1	NA
CASSQGSAETQYF	TGCGCCAGCAGCCAGGGTTCAGCAGAGACCCAGTACTTC	TRBV5-1	TRBJ2-5	NA	NA
CASSNPGGMQFF	TGTGCCAGCAGCAACCCTGGGGGGATGCAGTTCTTC	TRBV7-9	TRBJ2-1	NA	NA
CASSQEGQGAYNEQFF	TGCGCCAGCAGCCAAGAAGGGCAGGGGGCCTACAATGAGCAGTTCTTC	TRBV4-1	TRBJ2-1	TRBD1	NA
CASSHIRGMVAEAFF	TGCGCCAGCAGCCACATCAGGGGGATGGTCGCTGAAGCTTTCTTT	TRBV4-3	TRBJ1-1	TRBD1	once
CASSELLSQGTEAFF	TGTGCCAGCAGTGAATTGCTTAGCCAAGGCACTGAAGCTTTCTTT	TRBV25-1	TRBJ1-1	NA	NA
CASGHLNTEAFF	TGTGCCAGCGGACACCTAAACACTGAAGCTTTCTTT	TRBV16	TRBJ1-1	NA	NA
CASSGGGANEKLFF	TGTGCCAGCAGCGGGGGGGGCGCCAATGAAAAACTGTTTTTT	TRBV9	TRBJ1-4	NA	once
CASSQVQGNTEAFF	TGTGCCAGCAGCCAAGTGCAGGGTAATACTGAAGCTTTCTTT	TRBV14	TRBJ1-1	NA	NA
CASSQKIGAAEQFF	TGCGCCAGCAGCCAAAAAATAGGGGCCGCTGAGCAGTTCTTC	TRBV4-1	TRBJ2-1	NA	NA
CASSVAGTAGNTIYF	TGTGCCAGCAGCGTAGCCGGGACAGCTGGAAACACCATATATTTT	TRBV9	TRBJ1-3	TRBD1	NA
CAWDRESYEQYF	TGTGCCTGGGACAGGGAATCCTACGAGCAGTACTTC	TRBV30	TRBJ2-7	TRBD1	few
CASSGSAGDGTQYF	TGTGCCAGCAGTGGATCAGCGGGGGACGGGACCCAGTACTTC	TRBV2	TRBJ2-5	TRBD2	NA
CASSLAESRGRMNTEAFF	TGCGCCAGCAGCTTGGCAGAGTCTAGGGGTAGAATGAACACTGAAGCTTTCTTT	TRBV5-1	TRBJ1-1	NA	NA
CASSLAGGERNQPQHF	TGTGCCAGCAGCTTAGCGGGAGGGGAAAGGAATCAGCCCCAGCATTTT	TRBV7-9	TRBJ1-5	NA	NA
CASSLGESGGLKAFF	TGCGCCAGCAGCTTGGGCGAATCGGGGGGGTTAAAGGCTTTCTTT	TRBV5-1	TRBJ1-1	NA	NA
CASSFNSGGAYGYTF	TGCGCCAGCAGCTTCAACTCCGGCGGGGCTTATGGCTACACCTTC	TRBV5-1	TRBJ1-2	NA	NA
CASSRQGAQPQHF	TGTGCCAGCAGTCGACAGGGTGCTCAGCCCCAGCATTTT	TRBV6-5	TRBJ1-5	TRBD1	once
CASSPGDTQYF	TGTGCCAGCAGCCCCGGAGATACGCAGTATTTT	TRBV9	TRBJ2-3	NA	few
CASSPFGGHTIYF	TGTGCCAGCAGCCCCTTCGGGGGGCACACCATATATTTT	TRBV7-9	TRBJ1-3	NA	few
CASSQDLGTLYEQYF	TGCGCCAGCAGCCAAGATCTAGGCACCCTCTACGAGCAGTACTTC	TRBV4-3	TRBJ2-7	NA	NA
CASSTGVSRETQYF	TGTGCCAGCAGCACGGGAGTATCTAGGGAGACCCAGTACTTC	TRBV9	TRBJ2-5	NA	NA
CASSPSGTDNEQFF	TGTGCCAGCAGTCCATCCGGGACTGACAATGAGCAGTTCTTC	TRBV6-6	TRBJ2-1	NA	NA
CASSFSTGASTDTQYF	TGTGCCAGCAGCTTCTCGACAGGGGCCAGCACAGATACGCAGTATTTT	TRBV7-6	TRBJ2-3	TRBD1	NA
CAWSVGLQQGYTF	TGTGCCTGGAGTGTGGGACTTCAGCAGGGCTACACCTTC	TRBV30	TRBJ1-2	NA	NA